This passage covers 25 T cell receptor beta chains from one sample sequenced in a study of blood T cell repertoires in COVID-19. The protocol was immunoSEQ multiplex PCR, while the TCRdb copy is restricted to in-frame clones and leaves out a portion. The sample contains tens of thousands of clones, more than 70% of which appear only once. Material for sequencing was peripheral blood. These receptors were obtained from a man aged 70-80 years with acute or convalescent COVID-19.

The V and J genes are TRBV24-1 and TRBJ2-1; D might be TRBD2 (6 bases). Trimming left V 10 bases short and J 4 bases short, with 13 bases between. The CDR3 is 13 residues long. The germline V gene has CDR1 KGHDR and CDR2 SFDVKD. As DNA, the CDR3 is TGTGCCACGGGGAGGCGAGGTTACAATGAGCAGTTCTTC. Translating it yields CATGRRGYNEQFF.

The J gene is TRBJ2-3, the V gene TRBV2, with TRBD2 identical over 10 bases. V was pared by 11 bases and J by 2 bases, with 10 bases of the junction left unmatched. The CDR3 covers 15 residues. Looked up from germline, CDR1 is SNHLY and CDR2 is FYNNEI. The CDR3, as DNA: TGTGCCGTCAGGGAGCGGGGGGGCAACACAGATACGCAGTATTTT. It translates to CAVRERGGNTDTQYF.

The rearrangement uses TRBV7-9 and TRBJ2-7; TRBD1 might be the D (7 bases). Germline CDR1 is SEHNR and CDR2 is FQNEAQ (reference sequence). Trimming removed 5 bases from V and 7 bases from J, with 18 bases in between. This CDR3 region has 14 residues. The CDR3 reads CASSALRGADEQYF. CDR3 nucleotide sequence: TGTGCCAGCAGCGCCCTCAGGGGGGCCGATGAGCAGTACTTC.

This chain links TRBV7-8 with TRBJ1-1; 9 positions agree with TRBD1. Germline trimming cut 5 bases from V and 4 bases from J; bases unmatched to any gene: 8. The length of the CDR3 is 15 residues. Germline CDR1 and CDR2: SGHVS and FQNEAQ. CDR3 sequence: CASSRGQGRGTEAFF. Here the CDR3 DNA reads TGTGCCAGCAGCCGAGGACAGGGGCGCGGCACTGAAGCTTTCTTT.

This rearrangement joins TRBV27 to TRBJ2-7, with 12 bases lining up with TRBD2. V lost 2 bases, J lost 3 bases, and 8 bases stayed unmatched. Germline-derived CDR1 and CDR2 are MNHEY and SMNVEV (reference sequence). The CDR3 consists of 17 residues. As DNA, the CDR3 is TGTGCCAGCAGTTTAACGCCCCCGGGACTAGCGGGCTACGAGCAGTACTTC. Translated, it gives CASSLTPPGLAGYEQYF.

The genes are TRBV9 and TRBJ2-7, with TRBD1 matching 9 bases. The CDR3 extends over 15 amino acids. V shed 4 bases, J shed 2 bases, and the junction held 7 bases outside the gene matches. Germline V gene lookup returns CDR1 SGDLS and CDR2 YYNGEE. The CDR3 is CASSPGTGKPYEQYF. The CDR3 DNA is TGTGCCAGCAGCCCCGGGACAGGGAAACCCTACGAGCAGTACTTC.

V usage is TRBV25-1 and J usage is TRBJ2-7; 11 nucleotides agree with TRBD1. Germline CDR1 and CDR2: MGHDK and SYGVNS. V lost 3 bases and J lost 4; bases outside the gene matches: 5. This CDR3 spans 15 amino acids. The CDR3 region is CASSDSGQGGYEQYF. The CDR3 bases are TGTGCCAGCAGTGATTCGGGACAGGGGGGGTACGAGCAGTACTTC.

This rearrangement joins TRBV2 to TRBJ1-4; D call uncertain. Germline V gene data show CDR1 as SNHLY and CDR2 as FYNNEI. The V gene lost 4 bases and the J gene lost 5 bases, with 11 bases spanning the gap. The CDR3 is made up of 14 amino acids. The CDR3 nucleotides read TGTGCCAGCAGTGTCAGGCAGTTGAATGAAAAACTGTTTTTT. Translated: CASSVRQLNEKLFF. Variable domain in full (rest from reference TRBV2 and TRBJ1-4): EPEVTQTPSHQVTQMGQEVILRCVPISNHLYFYWYRQILGQKVEFLVSFYNNEISEKSEIFDDQFSVERPDGSNFTLKIRSTKLEDSAMYFCASSVRQLNEKLFFGSGTQLSVL.

The DNA for the CDR3 is TGTGCCAGCAGCTTAATGGGGGCGGAGAATCAGCCCCAGCATTTT. Its translation: CASSLMGAENQPQHF. This chain uses TRBV7-2 with TRBJ1-5, with a weak D call TRBD1 (6 bases). Trimming stripped 2 bases from V and 4 bases from J, with 12 bases between. CDR1 and CDR2 (germline): SGHTA, FQGNSA. The CDR3 extends over 15 amino acids. Variable domain in full (rest from reference TRBV7-2 and TRBJ1-5): GAGVSQSPSNKVTEKGKDVELRCDPISGHTALYWYRQSLGQGLEFLIYFQGNSAPDKSGLPSDRFSAERTGGSVSTLTIQRTQQEDSAVYLCASSLMGAENQPQHFGDGTRLSIL.

The rearrangement joins TRBV9 to TRBJ1-1; no reliable D call. This CDR3 contains 12 residues. Between the trimmed V and J ends, which lost 4 bases and 5 bases, there was a span of 9 bases. Germline V lookup: CDR1 SGDLS, CDR2 YYNGEE. The CDR3 DNA reads as TGTGCCAGCAGCCCCCCGGGTACTGAAGCTTTCTTT. Translation: CASSPPGTEAFF.

The chain combines TRBV9 with TRBJ1-2; no definite D call. The germline gives CDR1 SGDLS, CDR2 YYNGEE. This CDR3 region has 14 residues. V lost 4 bases to trimming and J lost 3 bases, with 13 bases between them. The CDR3 loop is CASSKQRNHYGYTF. DNA for the CDR3: TGTGCCAGCAGCAAACAGAGAAACCACTATGGCTACACCTTC.

The V call is TRBV7-2, the J call TRBJ1-3; TRBD1 is a possible D gene (5 bases). Germline assignment: CDR1 SGHTA and CDR2 FQGNSA. This CDR3 contains 15 residues. V was clipped by 5 bases and J by 0 bases, with 11 bases between them. Here the CDR3 DNA reads TGTGCCAGCAGCAAGCAGGGAGGCTCTGGAAACACCATATATTTT. This gives the protein CASSKQGGSGNTIYF.

This chain connects TRBV27 to TRBJ1-2; D might be TRBD1 (5 bases). CDR3 size: 13 residues. Between the trimmed V and J ends, which lost 5 bases and 8 bases, there was a span of 15 bases. The germline V gene encodes CDR1 MNHEY and CDR2 SMNVEV (reference sequence). The CDR3 region is CASSPNQGFGYTF. The CDR3 DNA sequence: TGTGCCAGCAGTCCTAACCAGGGTTTCGGCTACACCTTC.

The chain joins TRBV6-5 to TRBJ2-1; 8 positions match TRBD2. Germline V gene sequence: CDR1 MNHEY, CDR2 SVGAGI. The CDR3 has 14 amino acids. J was trimmed by 6 bases and V by 7 bases; bases with no gene match: 8. CDR3 sequence reads: CASTPDGGANEQFF. CDR3 coding DNA: TGTGCCAGCACCCCCGACGGGGGGGCCAATGAGCAGTTCTTC.

The chain uses TRBV7-2 and TRBJ2-2, with D maybe TRBD2 (5 bases). Trimming took 5 bases from V and 6 from J, leaving 19 bases between them. CDR3 length equals 16 residues. The germline CDR1 and CDR2 sequences are SGHTA and FQGNSA. The CDR3 reads CASSLLRAWGPGELFF. CDR3 sequence (DNA): TGTGCCAGCAGCCTGTTGAGGGCTTGGGGTCCCGGGGAGCTGTTTTTT.

The CDR3 DNA sequence: TGTGCCAGCAGCTTTGGCGGGGTGCCTCGGATAAATGAGCAGTTCTTC. Translating it yields CASSFGGVPRINEQFF. The rearrangement uses TRBV7-3 and TRBJ2-1; maybe TRBD2 (6 bases). CDR1 SGHTA and CDR2 FQGTGA come from the germline V gene. CDR3 length: 16 residues. Trimming cost V 3 bases and J 7 bases, with 19 bases left between them.

The rearrangement joins TRBV2 to TRBJ2-5; D possibly corresponds to TRBD2 (5 bases). The germline gives CDR1 SNHLY, CDR2 FYNNEI. The CDR3 sequence is 14 residues long. Deletions cut 6 bases from V and 2 bases from J, with 13 bases between. DNA of the CDR3: TGTGCCAGCAGCCCCGGGATCCCTCAAGAGACCCAGTACTTC. It encodes CASSPGIPQETQYF.

The chain couples TRBV6-2 or TRBV6-3 to TRBJ1-2; D gene ambiguous. Trimming shortened V by 5 bases and J by 8 bases, and 15 bases separated the two germline ends. Looked up from germline, CDR1 is MNHEY and CDR2 is SVGEGT. The CDR3 covers 13 residues. The chain's CDR3 is CASSQDPGRGYTF. DNA for the CDR3: TGTGCCAGCAGTCAAGACCCAGGTCGGGGCTACACCTTC.

This clone was picked up a small number of times. The chain has TRBV18 and TRBJ2-5; TRBD1 agrees at 8 bases. CDR1 and CDR2 (germline): KGHSH, LQKENI. Trimming took 3 bases from V and 2 from J; bases not matched to a gene: 2. This CDR3 is built from 14 residues. The CDR3 DNA reads as TGTGCCAGCTCACCCCGACAGGGGCAAGAGACCCAGTACTTC. Its translation is CASSPRQGQETQYF.

This chain joins TRBV7-2 and TRBJ2-1; D remains unclear. The CDR3 consists of 14 residues. CDR1 is SGHTA and CDR2 is FQGNSA in the germline V gene. The V end lost 1 base, the J end lost 0 bases, and 4 bases lay between the germline ends. This CDR3 is CASSLDSSYNEQFF. The CDR3 bases are TGTGCCAGCAGCTTAGATAGCTCCTACAATGAGCAGTTCTTC.

This rearrangement joins TRBV5-6 to TRBJ2-2; 7 bases match TRBD1. Trimming at V came to 3 bases and at J to 6 bases, leaving 11 bases not matched to a gene. This CDR3 contains 16 residues. Germline V gene sequence: CDR1 SGHDT, CDR2 YYEEEE. DNA of the CDR3: TGTGCCAGCAGCTCCAGGGACAGAATTGTCCCCGGGGAGCTGTTTTTT. Its translation: CASSSRDRIVPGELFF.

V usage is TRBV24-1 and J usage is TRBJ2-3; 8 bases are a match to TRBD1. CDR1 and CDR2 (germline): KGHDR, SFDVKD. CDR3 length equals 16 residues. With 4 bases clipped from V and 1 base from J, the junction kept 6 bases outside the gene matches. DNA of the CDR3: TGTGCCACCAGTGACCGGACAGGGCGAGGCACAGATACGCAGTATTTT. This translates into CATSDRTGRGTDTQYF.

The rearrangement joins TRBV2 to TRBJ1-6; D unclear. Germline V gene lookup returns CDR1 SNHLY and CDR2 FYNNEI. The CDR3 has 13 amino acids. V lost 0 bases and J 10 bases, leaving 7 bases between the germline ends. CDR3 loop: CASSEAYRSPLHF. CDR3 coding DNA: TGTGCCAGCAGTGAAGCCTACCGGTCACCCCTCCACTTT.

The rearrangement links TRBV6-5 to TRBJ2-4; D ambiguous. Germline lookup yields CDR1 MNHEY and CDR2 SVGAGI. The CDR3 sequence is 15 residues long. The ends were cut back, 6 bases at V and 0 bases at J, with 12 bases in the middle. This CDR3 reads CASSLNTLAKNIQYF. Written as DNA, the CDR3 is TGTGCCAGCAGCCTGAACACGTTAGCCAAAAACATTCAGTACTTC.

V usage is TRBV27 and J usage is TRBJ2-4; tentatively, D is TRBD2 (5 bases). The CDR3 spans 14 residues. Germline CDR1 is MNHEY and CDR2 is SMNVEV (reference sequence). Trimming removed 6 bases from V and 3 bases from J, with 12 bases in between. Written as DNA, the CDR3 is TGTGCCAGCAGACTAGGGTTGGGCAAAAACATTCAGTACTTC. Its translation is CASRLGLGKNIQYF.